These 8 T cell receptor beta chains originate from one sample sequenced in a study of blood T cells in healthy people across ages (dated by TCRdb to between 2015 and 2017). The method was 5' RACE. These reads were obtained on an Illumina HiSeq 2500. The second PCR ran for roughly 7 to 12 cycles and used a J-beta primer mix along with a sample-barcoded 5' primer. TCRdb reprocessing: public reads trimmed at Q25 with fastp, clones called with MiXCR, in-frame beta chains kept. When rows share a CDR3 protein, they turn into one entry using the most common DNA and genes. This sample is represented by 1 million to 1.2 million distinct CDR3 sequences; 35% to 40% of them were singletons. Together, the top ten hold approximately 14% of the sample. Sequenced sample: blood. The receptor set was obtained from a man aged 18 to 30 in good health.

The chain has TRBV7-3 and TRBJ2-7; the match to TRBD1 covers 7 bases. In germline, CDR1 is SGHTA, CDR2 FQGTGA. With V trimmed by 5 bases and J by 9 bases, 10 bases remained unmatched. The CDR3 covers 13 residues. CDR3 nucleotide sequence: TGTGCCAGCAGCCCCCGACAGGGCCTTGGGCAGTACTTC. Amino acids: CASSPRQGLGQYF.

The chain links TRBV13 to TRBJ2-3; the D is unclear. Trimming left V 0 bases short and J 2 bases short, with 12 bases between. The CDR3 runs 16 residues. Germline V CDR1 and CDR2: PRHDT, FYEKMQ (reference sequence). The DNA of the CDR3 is TGTGCCAGCAGCTTAGGCGGTCGCCTAAACACAGATACGCAGTATTTT. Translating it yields CASSLGGRLNTDTQYF.

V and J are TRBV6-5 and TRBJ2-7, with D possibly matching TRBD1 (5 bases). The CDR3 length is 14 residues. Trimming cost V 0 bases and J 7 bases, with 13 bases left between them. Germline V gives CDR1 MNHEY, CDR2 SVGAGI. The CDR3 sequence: CASSYSRGAWEQYF. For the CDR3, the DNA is TGTGCCAGCAGTTACTCAAGGGGTGCGTGGGAGCAGTACTTC.

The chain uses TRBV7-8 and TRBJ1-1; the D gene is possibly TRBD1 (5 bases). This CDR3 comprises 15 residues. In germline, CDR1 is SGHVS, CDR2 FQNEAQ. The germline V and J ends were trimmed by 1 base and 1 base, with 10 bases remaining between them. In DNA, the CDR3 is TGTGCCAGCAGCTTAGGTTGGGGCGGGAACACTGAAGCTTTCTTT. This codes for CASSLGWGGNTEAFF.

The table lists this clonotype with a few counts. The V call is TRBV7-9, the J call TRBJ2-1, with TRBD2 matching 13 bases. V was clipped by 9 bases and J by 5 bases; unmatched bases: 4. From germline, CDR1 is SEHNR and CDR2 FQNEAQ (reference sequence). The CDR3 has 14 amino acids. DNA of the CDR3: TGTGCCAGTCCCGGACTAGCGGGGGACAATGAGCAGTTCTTC. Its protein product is CASPGLAGDNEQFF.

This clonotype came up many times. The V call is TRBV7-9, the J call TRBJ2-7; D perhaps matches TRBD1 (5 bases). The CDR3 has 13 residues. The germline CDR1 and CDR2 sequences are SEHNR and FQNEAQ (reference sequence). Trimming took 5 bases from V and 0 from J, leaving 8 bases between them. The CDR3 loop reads CASSRTSSYEQYF. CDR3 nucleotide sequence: TGTGCCAGCAGCAGGACAAGCTCCTACGAGCAGTACTTC.

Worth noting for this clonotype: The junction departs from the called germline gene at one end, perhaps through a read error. The CDR3 spells CVSSLGSSDQPQHF. The DNA of the CDR3 is TGTGTCAGCAGCTTAGGAAGTAGCGATCAGCCCCAGCATTTT. The gene calls are TRBV7-6 and TRBJ1-5; D unclear. The germline gives CDR1 SGHVS, CDR2 FNYEAQ. The CDR3 has 14 amino acids.

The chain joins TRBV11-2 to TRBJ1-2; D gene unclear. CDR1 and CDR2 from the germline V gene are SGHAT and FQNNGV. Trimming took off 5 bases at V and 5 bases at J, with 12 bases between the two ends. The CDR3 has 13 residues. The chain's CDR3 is CASSPSKTYGYTF. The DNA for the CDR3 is TGTGCCAGCAGCCCCTCTAAGACTTATGGCTACACCTTC.